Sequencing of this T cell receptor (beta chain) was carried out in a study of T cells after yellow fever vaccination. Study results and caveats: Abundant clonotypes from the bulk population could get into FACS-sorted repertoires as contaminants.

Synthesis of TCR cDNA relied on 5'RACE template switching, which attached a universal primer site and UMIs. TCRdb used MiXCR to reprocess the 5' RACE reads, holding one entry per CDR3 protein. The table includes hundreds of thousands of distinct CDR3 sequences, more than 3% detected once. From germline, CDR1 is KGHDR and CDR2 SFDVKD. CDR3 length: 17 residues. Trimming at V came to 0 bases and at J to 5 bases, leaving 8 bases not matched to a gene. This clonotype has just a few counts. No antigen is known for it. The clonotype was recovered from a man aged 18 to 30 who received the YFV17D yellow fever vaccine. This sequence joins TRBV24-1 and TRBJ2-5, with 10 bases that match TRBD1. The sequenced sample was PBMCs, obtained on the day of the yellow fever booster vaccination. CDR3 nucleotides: TGTGCCACCAGTGATTTGCAGGGACAGGGGCAGGCTGAGACCCAGTACTTC. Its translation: CATSDLQGQGQAETQYF.